The 26 T cell receptor beta chains below were found in one sample sequenced in a study of blood T cell repertoires in COVID-19. The method was immunoSEQ multiplex PCR; TCRdb's version includes in-frame clones alone and lacks a portion of them. The table lists more than 250,000 clones, roughly nine tenths of them singletons, with over 6% in the top ten. Specimen: PBMCs or T cells enriched from blood (not recorded which). The source of these receptors is a woman in her thirties or forties who had recovered from COVID-19.

The CDR3: CASSPLMSSYEQYF. CDR3 DNA sequence: TGTGCCAGCAGTCCCCTGATGAGCTCCTACGAGCAGTACTTC. The chain is built from TRBV27 and TRBJ2-7; D unclear. The germline CDR1 and CDR2 sequences are MNHEY and SMNVEV (reference sequence). Trimming took 5 bases from V and 0 from J, leaving 11 bases between them. The CDR3 spans 14 residues.

The chain combines TRBV2 with TRBJ2-7; TRBD1 aligns across 8 bases. This CDR3 contains 14 residues. V dropped 8 bases and J dropped 0; count of bases not matched to a gene: 6. Germline values: CDR1 SNHLY, CDR2 FYNNEI. The CDR3 coding sequence is TGTGCCAGCGGACAGGGACCCAGCTCCTACGAGCAGTACTTC. Translated, it gives CASGQGPSSYEQYF.

This clone turned up a few times. This chain uses TRBV10-2 with TRBJ2-7; D possibly corresponds to TRBD2 (6 bases). Trimming removed 4 bases from V and 4 bases from J, with 14 bases in between. The CDR3 has 14 residues. Germline V CDR1 and CDR2: WSHSY, SAAADI. As DNA, the CDR3 is TGCGCCAGCAGTGGCCGGTCGGGGGTATACGAGCAGTACTTC. Amino acid sequence: CASSGRSGVYEQYF.

This rearrangement joins TRBV7-2 to TRBJ1-1; 8 nucleotides agree with TRBD1. This CDR3 is 14 amino acids long. J was trimmed by 1 base and V by 5 bases; bases with no gene match: 3. The germline V gene encodes CDR1 SGHTA and CDR2 FQGNSA. CDR3 nucleotides: TGTGCCAGCAGCCAGGGGACAGGGAACACTGAAGCTTTCTTT. Its translation: CASSQGTGNTEAFF.

V gene TRBV7-9 combines with J gene TRBJ2-1; D possibly corresponds to TRBD2 (5 bases). The CDR3 has 17 amino acids. In germline, CDR1 is SEHNR, CDR2 FQNEAQ (reference sequence). V lost 6 bases to trimming and J lost 7 bases, with 25 bases between them. Here the CDR3 DNA reads TGTGCCAGCAGGGTAGTCCTCGGGGTCCAAGGTACGAATGAGCAGTTCTTC. This gives the protein CASRVVLGVQGTNEQFF.

J is TRBJ2-2 and V is TRBV6-5; D gene uncertain. Trimming pared 5 bases from V and 3 bases from J, leaving 4 bases between. Germline CDR1 is MNHEY and CDR2 is SVGAGI. CDR3 length: 12 amino acids. CDR3 nucleotide sequence: TGTGCCAGCAGTCTCGACACCGGGGAGCTGTTTTTT. The encoded protein is CASSLDTGELFF.

The V gene is TRBV19, the J gene TRBJ2-5, with a tentative D call TRBD2 (6 bases). The CDR3 is 16 residues long. The germline CDR1 and CDR2 sequences are LNHDA and SQIVND (reference sequence). The V gene lost 4 bases and the J gene lost 1 base, with 16 bases spanning the gap. This CDR3 reads CASSTEGRTLQETQYF. The CDR3 DNA is TGTGCCAGTAGTACGGAAGGGAGGACTCTCCAAGAGACCCAGTACTTC.

The chain is built from TRBV27 and TRBJ2-7; weak D call: TRBD2 (6 bases). The V end lost 2 bases, the J end lost 3 bases, and 11 bases lay between the germline ends. Germline loops: CDR1 MNHEY, CDR2 SMNVEV (reference sequence). The CDR3 sequence is 14 residues long. CDR3 protein: CASSLKLGGYEQYF. Written as DNA, the CDR3 is TGTGCCAGCAGTTTAAAACTGGGGGGCTACGAGCAGTACTTC.

The CDR3 region is CASSQFWGTSSSGANVLTF. CDR3 in DNA: TGTGCCAGCAGCCAATTTTGGGGGACTAGTAGTTCTGGGGCCAACGTCCTGACTTTC. The rearrangement joins TRBV3-1 (or the pseudogene TRBV3-2) to TRBJ2-6, with 8 positions matching TRBD2. This CDR3 region has 19 residues. V trimming: 2 bases; J trimming: 1 base; junction bases outside the gene matches: 10. The V gene's germline CDR1 is LGHDT and CDR2 YNNKEL (reference sequence).

Notes on this clone: At the DNA level, this CDR3 is encoded by other sequences in the same sample as well. For the CDR3, the DNA is TGTGCCAGCAGCGTGGCGGGTGGAAGCTCCTACAATGAGCAGTTCTTC. This gives the protein CASSVAGGSSYNEQFF. This rearrangement joins TRBV9 to TRBJ2-1; D is possibly TRBD2 (5 bases). The CDR3 totals 16 residues. Per germline, CDR1 SGDLS and CDR2 YYNGEE. Deletions cut 2 bases from V and 0 bases from J, with 12 bases between.

The chain is built from TRBV9 and TRBJ2-3, with a possible D match to TRBD1 (6 bases). The V end lost 1 base, the J end lost 5 bases, and 8 bases lay between the germline ends. This CDR3 has 13 residues. In germline, CDR1 is SGDLS, CDR2 YYNGEE. The DNA of the CDR3 is TGTGCCAGCAGCGTACAGGGGATAGATACGCAGTATTTT. This sequence encodes CASSVQGIDTQYF.

This rearrangement joins TRBV4-3 to TRBJ1-2, with 12 positions matching TRBD1. Germline lookup yields CDR1 LGHNA and CDR2 YSLEER. CDR3 size: 15 residues. Trimming at V came to 7 bases and at J to 2 bases, leaving 5 bases not matched to a gene. The CDR3 here is CASKPGQGANYGYTF. DNA for the CDR3: TGCGCCAGCAAACCGGGACAGGGGGCGAACTATGGCTACACCTTC.

The chain is built from TRBV24-1 and TRBJ1-6; 7 nucleotides line up with TRBD1. This CDR3 spans 19 amino acids. Germline CDR1 and CDR2: KGHDR and SFDVKD. V lost 9 bases to trimming and J lost 3 bases; unmatched junction nucleotides: 19. The CDR3 DNA is TGTGCCACCTTACCCCCCAGGGGGTCGGGGCAATTCTATAATTCACCCCTCCACTTT. The encoded protein is CATLPPRGSGQFYNSPLHF.

The chain is built from TRBV28 and TRBJ1-2; D is ambiguous. Between the trimmed V and J ends, which lost 3 bases and 4 bases, there was a span of 15 bases. The V gene's germline CDR1 is MDHEN and CDR2 SYDVKM. This CDR3 has 15 residues. CDR3 sequence reads: CASSFGWEAPYGYTF. CDR3 in DNA: TGTGCCAGCAGTTTTGGTTGGGAGGCCCCCTATGGCTACACCTTC.

J is TRBJ2-2 and V is TRBV28; maybe TRBD1 (7 bases). CDR1 is MDHEN, CDR2 SYDVKM, per germline. The V end was cut by 2 bases, the J end by 6 bases, with 13 bases between. The CDR3 is made up of 15 amino acids. The CDR3 sequence is CASSLLGRGAGELFF. CDR3 nucleotides: TGTGCCAGCAGTTTACTGGGCAGGGGGGCCGGGGAGCTGTTTTTT.

The chain couples TRBV5-1 to TRBJ2-1; 8 positions match TRBD2. Germline lookup yields CDR1 SGHRS and CDR2 YFSETQ. The CDR3 is made up of 18 amino acids. Trimming took 0 bases from V and 2 from J; bases not matched to a gene: 10. The CDR3 nucleotides read TGCGCCAGCAGCTTGGTGTCGATACGGGAGGGCCCCTACAATGAGCAGTTCTTC. Its translation is CASSLVSIREGPYNEQFF.

The V and J genes are TRBV4-2 and TRBJ2-1, with 8 bases lining up with TRBD2. V trimming: 3 bases; J trimming: 2 bases; junction bases outside the gene matches: 3. The CDR3 is 15 amino acids. Germline values: CDR1 LGHNA, CDR2 YNFKEQ. CDR3 sequence: CASSHTSGTYNEQFF. The DNA for the CDR3 is TGTGCCAGCAGCCACACTAGCGGAACCTACAATGAGCAGTTCTTC.

The chain links TRBV10-1 to TRBJ2-1; D unresolved. Germline V gene sequence: CDR1 WNHNN, CDR2 SYGVQD (reference sequence). Trimming took off 6 bases at V and 0 bases at J, with 9 bases between the two ends. The CDR3 loop spans 14 amino acids. CDR3 DNA: TGCGCCAGCAGCCCAAGTAGCTCCTACAATGAGCAGTTCTTC. Amino acid sequence: CASSPSSSYNEQFF.

The chain has TRBV7-9 and TRBJ2-3, with D possibly matching TRBD1 (6 bases). The CDR3 covers 13 residues. From germline, CDR1 is SEHNR and CDR2 FQNEAQ (reference sequence). V was trimmed by 5 bases and J by 6 bases, leaving 12 bases between them. CDR3 in DNA: TGTGCCAGCAGCCAAGGGGGATGGGATACGCAGTATTTT. Protein sequence: CASSQGGWDTQYF. Filled out from reference TRBV7-9 and TRBJ2-3, the complete variable domain reads DTGVSQNPRHKITKRGQNVTFRCDPISEHNRLYWYRQTLGQGPEFLTYFQNEAQLEKSRLLSDRFSAERPKGSFSTLEIQRTEQGDSAMYLCASSQGGWDTQYFGPGTRLTVL.

This chain uses TRBV28 with TRBJ1-1; no firm D call. CDR1 MDHEN and CDR2 SYDVKM come from the germline V gene. Between the trimmed V and J ends, which lost 3 bases and 5 bases, there was a span of 13 bases. The length of the CDR3 is 14 residues. The CDR3 region is CASSFYRGGTEAFF. Here the CDR3 DNA reads TGTGCCAGCAGTTTTTACCGGGGAGGGACTGAAGCTTTCTTT.

The V call is TRBV11-2, the J call TRBJ2-7, with no clear D. Trimming left V 3 bases short and J 3 bases short, with 12 bases between. The CDR3 consists of 14 residues. Per germline, CDR1 SGHAT and CDR2 FQNNGV. The CDR3 reads CASSFLLGHYEQYF. The CDR3 DNA sequence: TGTGCCAGCAGCTTCCTATTGGGCCACTACGAGCAGTACTTC.

The CDR3 here is CASLPEGRNVGQPQHF. DNA for the CDR3: TGTGCCAGCCTACCGGAGGGACGCAATGTGGGTCAGCCCCAGCATTTT. The chain carries TRBV2 and TRBJ1-5; possible D gene TRBD1, 5 bases. Germline assignment: CDR1 SNHLY and CDR2 FYNNEI. V shed 8 bases and J shed 6 bases, with 23 bases lying between them. The CDR3 spans 16 residues.

V is TRBV27 and J is TRBJ1-1; 7 bases match TRBD1. The CDR3 length is 17 residues. In germline, CDR1 is MNHEY, CDR2 SMNVEV (reference sequence). The trim removed 5 bases at V and 0 bases at J, leaving 12 bases unmatched. The CDR3 DNA reads as TGTGCCAGCAGTCCAGGGGGGACAGCGCTTCTGAACACTGAAGCTTTCTTT. It specifies CASSPGGTALLNTEAFF.

The rearrangement uses TRBV2 and TRBJ1-2, with D perhaps TRBD1 (6 bases). The CDR3 has 14 amino acids. V lost 6 bases, J lost 2 bases, and 13 bases lay in between. Germline CDR1 SNHLY, CDR2 FYNNEI. Here the CDR3 reads CASSSDSGNYGYTF. CDR3 sequence (DNA): TGTGCCAGCAGCTCGGACAGCGGCAACTATGGCTACACCTTC.

This clone has just a few counts. This rearrangement joins TRBV29-1 to TRBJ1-1; TRBD1 agrees at 7 bases. Germline V gives CDR1 SQVTM, CDR2 ANQGSEA. The CDR3 is made up of 13 amino acids. V gave up 4 bases and J gave up 4 bases; unmatched junction bases: 6. CDR3 residues: CSVGRQGPTEAFF. The DNA of the CDR3 is TGCAGCGTTGGCCGACAGGGACCCACTGAAGCTTTCTTT.

J is TRBJ2-3 and V is TRBV10-3; 8 positions agree with TRBD1. In germline, CDR1 is ENHRY, CDR2 SYGVKD. There are 13 residues in the CDR3. J gave up 4 bases and V 7 bases, and 4 bases lay outside the gene matches. The CDR3 here is CAITGQGADTQYF. The DNA for the CDR3 is TGTGCCATCACCGGACAGGGCGCAGATACGCAGTATTTT.